This TCR beta chain was sequenced in a study of cytomegalovirus exposure and HLA in healthy donors. The PCR had 60 Vbeta and 13 Jbeta primers. The table came from immunoSEQ multiplex PCR; TCRdb's copy has only in-frame clones and leaves some out. The table records approximately 100,000 clones, 85% of them present only once. Regarding the study as a whole: A later analysis showed TCR association rates differing by HLA locus, peaking at DRB1 and lowest at HLA-C. Later work showed greater clonal expansion in HLA-associated TCR beta chains than in equally common others. CMV serostatus was the only recorded immune exposure for donors.

Germline CDR1 and CDR2: MNHEY and SMNVEV (reference sequence). The CDR3 spans 15 residues. V dropped 5 bases and J dropped 0; count of bases not matched to a gene: 3. Details on this clone: Its antigen remains unidentified.

The sequencing sample was made of PBMCs. This sequence was found in a man between 40 and 49 years old in good health and CMV-seropositive. The chain recombines TRBV27 with TRBJ1-2; TRBD1 aligns across 10 bases. The CDR3 loop reads CASSAGTGANYGYTF. CDR3 DNA sequence: TGTGCCAGCAGTGCCGGGACAGGGGCTAACTATGGCTACACCTTC.